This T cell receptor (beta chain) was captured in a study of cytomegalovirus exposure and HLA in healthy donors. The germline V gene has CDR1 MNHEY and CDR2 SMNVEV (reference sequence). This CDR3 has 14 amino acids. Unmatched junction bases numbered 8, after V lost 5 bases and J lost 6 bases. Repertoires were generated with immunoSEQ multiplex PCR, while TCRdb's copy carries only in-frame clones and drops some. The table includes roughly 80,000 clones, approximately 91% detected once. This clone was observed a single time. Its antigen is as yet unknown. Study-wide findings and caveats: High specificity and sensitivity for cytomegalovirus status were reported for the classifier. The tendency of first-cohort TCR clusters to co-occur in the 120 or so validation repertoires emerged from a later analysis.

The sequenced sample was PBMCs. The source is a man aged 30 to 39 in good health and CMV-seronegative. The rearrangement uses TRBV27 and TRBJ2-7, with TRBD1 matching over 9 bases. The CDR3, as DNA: TGTGCCAGCAGTATCCGACAGGGGGTTTCCGAGCAGTACTTC. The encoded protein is CASSIRQGVSEQYF.